These 22 T cell receptor beta chains were all obtained from the same sample, sequenced in a study of regulatory T cells in long-lasting Graves disease. In building TCR beta libraries, iRepertoire HTBI primers were used together with Arm-PCR of CDR3 regions. TCRdb processed the multiplex PCR reads anew with MiXCR; each CDR3 protein has one entry. The sample records hundreds of thousands of distinct CDR3 sequences, 15% to 20% being singletons. Time point of the sample: newly diagnosed GD, antithyroid drugs for less than 3 months. Generation of the TCR library employed RNA extracted from PBMCs. These data also featured in a second study, about T cells in Graves' hyperthyroidism and ophthalmopathy.

The sample was peripheral blood mononuclear cells (PBMCs), taken at new diagnosis, from a patient treated with antithyroid drugs. These receptors were taken from a woman aged 35 to 60 with Graves disease.

In this sample, this clonotype turned up a few times. V is TRBV5-1 and J is TRBJ2-1; D gene uncertain. V was trimmed by 7 bases and J by 0 bases, leaving 14 bases between them. Germline V lookup: CDR1 SGHRS, CDR2 YFSETQ. The CDR3 is 15 residues long. The CDR3 protein is CASEKDGSSYNEQFF. The CDR3 DNA reads as TGCGCCAGCGAGAAAGACGGAAGCTCCTACAATGAGCAGTTCTTC.

The V and J genes are TRBV19 and TRBJ1-2; D gene uncertain. V was clipped by 2 bases and J by 3 bases, with 4 bases between them. Germline-derived CDR1 and CDR2 are LNHDA and SQIVND (reference sequence). This CDR3 region has 12 residues. The CDR3 sequence is CASSIPDYGYTF. Written as DNA, the CDR3 is TGTGCCAGTAGTATACCGGACTATGGCTACACCTTC.

J is TRBJ1-4 and V is TRBV29-1; D remains unclear. The CDR3 has 12 amino acids. V was cut by 5 bases and J by 7 bases, with 11 bases left in between. Per the germline V gene, CDR1 is SQVTM and CDR2 is ANQGSEA. CDR3 protein: CSVSLVGEKLFF. The CDR3 DNA is TGCAGCGTTTCTTTGGTTGGTGAAAAACTGTTTTTT. Together with reference TRBV29-1 and TRBJ1-4, the CDR3 gives the full variable domain: SAVISQKPSRDICQRGTSLTIQCQVDSQVTMMFWYRQQPGQSLTLIATANQGSEATYESGFVIDKFPISRPNLTFSTLTVSNMSPEDSSIYLCSVSLVGEKLFFGSGTQLSVL.

The genes are TRBV12-3 or TRBV12-4 and TRBJ2-2; D is undetermined. Trimming removed 5 bases at V and 13 bases at J, with 11 bases between. CDR3 length: 11 amino acids. The CDR3 DNA is TGTGCCAGCAGTCTCGGGTTAGCGCTGTTTTTT. Protein product: CASSLGLALFF.

This clonotype was observed a handful of times. The chain joins TRBV11-2 to TRBJ2-1; weak D call: TRBD1 (6 bases). With 5 bases removed from V and 5 bases from J, the gap between germline ends came to 16 bases. Germline V lookup: CDR1 SGHAT, CDR2 FQNNGV. This CDR3 comprises 15 residues. The CDR3 nucleotides are TGTGCCAGCAGCCACCGCCTGGACAGAGACAATGAGCAGTTCTTC. Translation: CASSHRLDRDNEQFF.

The chain's CDR3 is CASSLDAPSPLHF. CDR3 coding DNA: TGTGCCAGCAGCCTAGACGCTCCCTCACCCCTCCACTTT. The chain combines TRBV6-2 or TRBV6-3 with TRBJ1-6; D not certain. Germline CDR1 and CDR2: MNHEY and SVGEGT. CDR3 length: 13 amino acids. With 6 bases removed from V and 10 bases from J, the gap between germline ends came to 13 bases.

This clonotype was detected ten times or more. The junction shows a germline mismatch at one end, possibly a read error. J is TRBJ1-2 and V is TRBV5-1; TRBD1 is a possible D gene (6 bases). The CDR3 covers 13 residues. Looked up from germline, CDR1 is SGHRS and CDR2 is YFSETQ. The CDR3 region is CASSSTGIYGYTF. CDR3 DNA: TGTGCCAGCAGCTCCACAGGGATCTATGGCTACACCTTC.

The chain employs TRBV20-1 and TRBJ1-2; the D is unclear. The CDR3 loop spans 13 amino acids. Germline V gives CDR1 DFQATT, CDR2 SNEGSKA (reference sequence). V was clipped by 7 bases and J by 4 bases, with 16 bases between them. CDR3 nucleotide sequence: TGCAGTGGCCCCGGGGAGACCGGCTATGGCTACACCTTC. This translates into CSGPGETGYGYTF.

At least ten counts were recorded for this clonotype. The chain carries TRBV2 and TRBJ2-7, with unresolved D. Trimming stripped 6 bases from V and 1 base from J, with 7 bases between. The germline V gene encodes CDR1 SNHLY and CDR2 FYNNEI. The CDR3 contains 12 residues. In DNA form, the CDR3 reads TGTGCCAGCAGGGAGTTATCCTACGAGCAGTACTTC. Amino acids: CASRELSYEQYF. Complete variable domain (other parts from reference TRBV2 and TRBJ2-7): EPEVTQTPSHQVTQMGQEVILRCVPISNHLYFYWYRQILGQKVEFLVSFYNNEISEKSEIFDDQFSVERPDGSNFTLKIRSTKLEDSAMYFCASRELSYEQYFGPGTRLTVT.

This clonotype was counted many times. The chain couples TRBV6-1 to TRBJ1-5, with 7 bases fitting TRBD1. J was trimmed by 4 bases and V by 4 bases; bases with no gene match: 4. The V gene's germline CDR1 is MNHNS and CDR2 SASEGT. The CDR3 spans 14 residues. The CDR3 DNA follows: TGTGCCAGCAGTGGGACAGGTGCGAATCAGCCCCAGCATTTT. This gives the protein CASSGTGANQPQHF.

This clonotype was seen at least ten times. V usage is TRBV11-2 and J usage is TRBJ2-7; D ambiguous. The germline V gene has CDR1 SGHAT and CDR2 FQNNGV. This CDR3 contains 14 residues. V was pared by 2 bases and J by 2 bases, with 10 bases between. Written as DNA, the CDR3 is TGTGCCAGCAGCTTATACCCGCGTCCCTACGAGCAGTACTTC. It is translated as CASSLYPRPYEQYF.

This clonotype has ten or more counts. This chain joins TRBV30 and TRBJ2-3, with D perhaps matching TRBD2 (5 bases). Trimming pared 0 bases from V and 0 bases from J, leaving 7 bases between. Germline V lookup: CDR1 GTSNPN, CDR2 SVGIG (reference sequence). The CDR3 sequence is 14 residues long. The CDR3 region has the DNA TGTGCCTGGAGTGTACTAGTCAGCACAGATACGCAGTATTTT. This encodes CAWSVLVSTDTQYF.

This clonotype was observed at least ten times. J is TRBJ1-6 and V is TRBV11-2; D gene uncertain. This CDR3 contains 15 residues. Trimming took 6 bases from V and 6 from J, leaving 15 bases between them. In germline, CDR1 is SGHAT, CDR2 FQNNGV. CDR3 coding DNA: TGTGCCAGCAGGTTCGGCAACAGTCTTAATTCACCCCTCCACTTT. Amino acid sequence: CASRFGNSLNSPLHF.

This clonotype has at least ten counts. CDR3 amino acids: CASSSEDRAPNYGYTF. The CDR3 DNA reads TGTGCCAGCAGCTCCGAGGACAGGGCCCCTAACTATGGCTACACCTTC. The V call is TRBV7-3, the J call TRBJ1-2; TRBD1 aligns across 8 bases. V gave up 4 bases and J gave up 0 bases; unmatched junction bases: 7. The CDR3 totals 16 residues. Germline V gene data show CDR1 as SGHTA and CDR2 as FQGTGA.

V usage is TRBV12-3 or TRBV12-4 and J usage is TRBJ2-2; D remains ambiguous. CDR3 length: 11 amino acids. With 5 bases removed from V and 9 bases from J, the gap between germline ends came to 7 bases. This CDR3 reads CASSRSRELFF. CDR3 coding DNA: TGTGCCAGCAGTAGAAGTCGGGAGCTGTTTTTT.

This clonotype was seen many times. The gene calls are TRBV18 and TRBJ2-7, with D hard to call. V shed 6 bases and J shed 5 bases, with 11 bases lying between them. CDR1 and CDR2 (germline): KGHSH, LQKENI. The CDR3 has 12 residues. CDR3 DNA sequence: TGTGCCAGCTCGCCTACAGAGGACGAGCAGTACTTC. Protein: CASSPTEDEQYF.

This clonotype was observed a handful of times. This chain's CDR3 is CASSTGTTFRYTF. Written as DNA, the CDR3 is TGTGCCAGCAGCACTGGGACCACCTTTAGGTACACCTTC. The genes are TRBV2 and TRBJ1-2; a weak D match, TRBD1 (5 bases). The V end was cut by 6 bases, the J end by 11 bases, with 19 bases between. This CDR3 comprises 13 residues. Germline CDR1 SNHLY, CDR2 FYNNEI. The variable domain in full, with the rest retrieved from reference TRBV2 and TRBJ1-2, is EPEVTQTPSHQVTQMGQEVILRCVPISNHLYFYWYRQILGQKVEFLVSFYNNEISEKSEIFDDQFSVERPDGSNFTLKIRSTKLEDSAMYFCASSTGTTFRYTFGSGTRLTVV.

This clonotype has at least ten counts. The V and J genes are TRBV7-9 and TRBJ1-6; D gene uncertain. V was shortened by 1 base and J by 7 bases, with 2 bases between the two germline ends. The CDR3 runs to 12 residues. Germline CDR1 reads SEHNR; CDR2 reads FQNEAQ (reference sequence). In DNA form, the CDR3 reads TGTGCCAGCAGCTTAGACAATTCACCCCTCCACTTT. Its protein is CASSLDNSPLHF.

This clonotype has ten or more counts. The chain carries TRBV7-8 and TRBJ2-7; TRBD2 aligns across 8 bases. The CDR3 totals 17 residues. Trimming cost V 7 bases and J 5 bases; bases outside gene matches: 19. Germline assignment: CDR1 SGHVS and CDR2 FQNEAQ. DNA for the CDR3: TGTGCCAGCACCTCGTTTGCGGGGGGTATATATTCCGACGAGCAGTACTTC. It codes for CASTSFAGGIYSDEQYF.

This clonotype was seen a few times. This chain links TRBV7-9 with TRBJ1-4; 8 bases fit TRBD1. There are 12 residues in the CDR3. The J segment lost 13 bases and the V segment lost 1 base, leaving 2 bases of the junction unmatched. Germline V gene data show CDR1 as SEHNR and CDR2 as FQNEAQ (reference sequence). The CDR3 DNA is TGTGCCAGCAGCTTAGAGACAGGGGCACTGTTTTTT. Amino acids: CASSLETGALFF.

Only a few counts were recorded for this clonotype. This rearrangement joins TRBV11-2 to TRBJ1-1; the D is unclear. Trimming removed 5 bases from V and 1 base from J, with 14 bases in between. This CDR3 is 15 amino acids long. CDR1 is SGHAT, CDR2 FQNNGV, per germline. The CDR3 loop is CASSPSGVRNTEAFF. In DNA form, the CDR3 reads TGTGCCAGCAGCCCGAGTGGGGTGCGGAACACTGAAGCTTTCTTT.

The chain is built from TRBV18 and TRBJ2-4; D remains ambiguous. The CDR3 contains 16 residues. V was cut by 2 bases and J by 0 bases, with 11 bases left in between. Germline lookup yields CDR1 KGHSH and CDR2 LQKENI. The CDR3 spells CASSPTAFLAKNIQYF. The CDR3 DNA reads as TGTGCCAGCTCACCAACGGCGTTTCTAGCCAAAAACATTCAGTACTTC.